This T cell receptor beta chain was retrieved from a study of cytomegalovirus exposure and HLA in healthy donors. Primers: 60 Vbeta forward and 13 Jbeta reverse. As processed by the authors: Later, an analysis found around 77 million unique TCR beta chains, and approximately 10 million of these were shared. The repertoire was sequenced with immunoSEQ multiplex PCR; TCRdb's copy has only in-frame clones and lacks some. V, J and clone size were drawn from that table, and D and trimming were deduced from the DNA. The sample has 150,000 to 200,000 clones, roughly 85% seen once. V dropped 2 bases and J dropped 1 base, with 11 bases sitting between them. Germline V gene lookup returns CDR1 WSHSY and CDR2 SAAADI. The CDR3 runs to 15 residues.

Material: PBMCs. This chain links TRBV10-2 with TRBJ1-2, with D tentatively TRBD1 (5 bases). The TCR originated in a male donor in good health and CMV-seropositive. This chain's CDR3 is CASSEQSGFNYGYTF. The CDR3, as DNA: TGCGCCAGCAGTGAGCAGTCAGGGTTTAACTATGGCTACACCTTC.